A selection of T cell receptor beta chains follows, all from one sample in a study of blood T cell repertoires in COVID-19. Measured with immunoSEQ multiplex PCR; TCRdb has only the in-frame clones, and not every one. The sample carries about 200,000 clones, roughly 89% recorded once. The material sequenced was PBMCs or T cells enriched from blood (not recorded which). The receptor set was obtained from a woman in her 40s with acute COVID-19. Both conserved end residues are part of each CDR3. D genes are given only for firm matches.

d_call	v_call	cdr3_length	j_call	cdr3_aa
NA	TRBV10-3	11	TRBJ2-7	CAIGTIYEQYF
NA	TRBV9	14	TRBJ1-3	CASSVASRGNTIYF
NA	TRBV20-1	11	TRBJ2-5	CSASGGETQYF
NA	TRBV5-1	12	TRBJ1-1	CASRSPDTEAFF
TRBD1	TRBV7-2	13	TRBJ1-5	CASSSDRAQPQHF
NA	TRBV29-1	13	TRBJ1-4	CSVLDATNEKLFF
NA	TRBV28	13	TRBJ1-2	CATGGQNNYGYTF
NA	TRBV9	14	TRBJ1-3	CASNRGGSGNTIYF
TRBD1	TRBV19	15	TRBJ2-2	CASIPGTGVNGELFF
NA	TRBV6-4	13	TRBJ2-1	CASSESFRNEQFF
TRBD2	TRBV2	15	TRBJ2-4	CASSPRTARGDIQYF
TRBD2	TRBV18	14	TRBJ2-7	CASSGLAGEYEQYF
TRBD2	TRBV27	20	TRBJ2-7	CASSLAPSGLAGPGAYEQYF
NA	TRBV19	15	TRBJ2-1	CASSITGTVYNEQFF
TRBD2	TRBV18	16	TRBJ2-3	CASSPRGRVGTDTQYF
TRBD2	TRBV29-1	16	TRBJ2-7	CSVVPGGPSSFYEQYF
NA	TRBV7-9	12	TRBJ1-3	CASSKPGNTIYF
TRBD2	TRBV18	12	TRBJ2-3	CASSLGSGIEYF
NA	TRBV28	15	TRBJ1-1	CASSRGGTGNTEAFF
NA	TRBV10-1	14	TRBJ2-5	CASSESWQDGTQYF
TRBD2	TRBV5-5	15	TRBJ2-3	CASSLDGRATDTQYF
TRBD1	TRBV25-1	18	TRBJ1-4	CASSEPGQGLKGNEKLFF
NA	TRBV2	14	TRBJ1-2	CASSETGRGYGYTF
TRBD2	TRBV2	16	TRBJ2-1	CASRETGLAGVNEQFF
NA	TRBV7-2	16	TRBJ2-2	CASSPEGTLNTGELFF
NA	TRBV27	14	TRBJ2-7	CASSWAGALDAQYF
NA	TRBV9	16	TRBJ2-7	CASSVGFWDTDYEQYF
NA	TRBV5-1	17	TRBJ2-1	CASSLRLSAGIYNEQFF
TRBD1	TRBV6-4	15	TRBJ2-7	CASSLNGQGPYEQYF
TRBD1	TRBV19	15	TRBJ1-1	CASSIGHRGNTEAFF
NA	TRBV3-1/TRBV3-2	13	TRBJ2-2	CASCSLNTGELFF
NA	TRBV9	13	TRBJ1-1	CASSAGRDTEAFF
NA	TRBV25-1	12	TRBJ1-1	CASSELDREAFF
NA	TRBV19	15	TRBJ1-1	CASTPGQGLNTEAFF
NA	TRBV7-6	19	TRBJ1-3	CASSPVSFDRRNSGNTIYF
TRBD2	TRBV7-6	18	TRBJ2-3	CASSSRTSGVPKTDTQYF
TRBD2	TRBV2	15	TRBJ2-3	CASSLAGTSTDTQYF
TRBD2	TRBV27	15	TRBJ2-3	CASRAGTSGTDTQYF
TRBD1	TRBV6-1	18	TRBJ1-5	CASSASGQGVYSNQPQHF
NA	TRBV6-5	13	TRBJ1-1	CASSYGGSTEAFF
TRBD1	TRBV7-3	17	TRBJ2-2	CASSLSGTGKYTGELFF
TRBD1	TRBV18	17	TRBJ1-2	CASSPLGTGDMLSGYTF
TRBD2	TRBV6-2/TRBV6-3	15	TRBJ2-1	CASSSGLAAYNEQFF
NA	TRBV11-2	11	TRBJ2-5	CASSYSETQYF
NA	TRBV6-2/TRBV6-3	13	TRBJ2-2	CASSYPNTGELFF
NA	TRBV3-1/TRBV3-2	19	TRBJ1-3	CASSQAHTGKVSSGNTIYF
NA	TRBV7-3	14	TRBJ2-6	CASSEQQGPNVLTF
NA	TRBV4-3	14	TRBJ1-4	CASSHIAGNEKLFF
NA	TRBV6-2/TRBV6-3	13	TRBJ2-7	CASSYAGAYEQYF
NA	TRBV5-6	12	TRBJ2-1	CASSIGRDEQFF